This TCR beta chain was captured by sequencing in a study of naive CD8 T cells in extremely preterm neonates. Overall study results and limits: CDR3 nucleotide sharing was around 2.8% in preterm, roughly 0.39% term, more than 0.025% children, around 0.0096% adults. Relative to older groups, preterm infants had shorter, less trimmed CDR3s with fewer N additions.

To note about this clone: Antigen: not known.

J was trimmed by 7 bases and V by 0 bases; bases with no gene match: 6. CDR1 and CDR2 (germline): MGHRA, YSYEKL. This CDR3 comprises 15 residues. Data came from immunoSEQ multiplex PCR; TCRdb stores just in-frame clones and leaves some out. The profile shows some 7,400 clones, approximately 98% of them singletons. The healthy nonsmoking adult controls had a median age of 39 years, range about 20-55 years. V and J are TRBV4-1 and TRBJ2-7, with 10 bases aligning to TRBD2. The sequence was collected from a human donor in good health. Sequenced sample: naive CD8+ T cells from blood. CDR3 region: CASSQDSGGLGEQYF. The CDR3 nucleotides read TGCGCCAGCAGCCAAGATAGCGGGGGGTTAGGGGAGCAGTACTTC.